What follows are 28 T cell receptor beta chains derived from one specimen sequenced in a study of cytomegalovirus exposure and HLA in healthy donors. The data were produced by immunoSEQ multiplex PCR, yet TCRdb's version contains in-frame clones alone and is incomplete. This table has roughly 120,000 clones, roughly 90% appearing once. Sequenced input: PBMCs. These receptors were obtained from a woman between 18 and 30 years old in good health and CMV-seronegative.

This clone has a handful of counts. The rearrangement links TRBV28 to TRBJ2-7; D not certain. V lost 2 bases and J 2 bases, leaving 7 bases between the germline ends. From germline, CDR1 is MDHEN and CDR2 SYDVKM. CDR3 length: 13 residues. This CDR3 is CASSLSLTYEQYF. Written as DNA, the CDR3 is TGTGCCAGCAGTTTAAGCCTCACCTACGAGCAGTACTTC.

The rearrangement joins TRBV28 to TRBJ1-1; the match to TRBD1 covers 11 bases. The CDR3 loop spans 15 amino acids. Unmatched junction bases numbered 6, after V lost 5 bases and J lost 4 bases. Germline V gene data show CDR1 as MDHEN and CDR2 as SYDVKM. The CDR3 sequence is CASSAADRGLTEAFF. The CDR3, as DNA: TGTGCCAGCAGTGCCGCGGACAGGGGGCTCACTGAAGCTTTCTTT.

This rearrangement joins TRBV18 to TRBJ1-5; D uncertain. The CDR3 covers 13 residues. V gave up 4 bases and J gave up 4 bases, with 8 bases separating them. Per germline, CDR1 KGHSH and CDR2 LQKENI. CDR3 nucleotide sequence: TGTGCCAGCTCACTATCAGATAATCAGCCCCAGCATTTT. This encodes CASSLSDNQPQHF.

This rearrangement joins TRBV25-1 to TRBJ2-1, with D possibly being TRBD2 (5 bases). This CDR3 has 16 amino acids. V gave up 2 bases and J gave up 6 bases, with 17 bases separating them. Germline V CDR1 and CDR2: MGHDK, SYGVNS. In DNA form, the CDR3 reads TGTGCCAGCAGTGAAACAGTAGCGACAAACCCCAATGAGCAGTTCTTC. Its translation: CASSETVATNPNEQFF.

The CDR3 here is CASELAGVNRREQFF. CDR3 coding DNA: TGTGCCAGCGAACTAGCGGGAGTTAATCGTCGAGAGCAGTTCTTC. The V gene is TRBV5-6, the J gene TRBJ2-1; 11 positions match TRBD2. Germline trimming cut 7 bases from V and 10 bases from J; bases unmatched to any gene: 13. From germline, CDR1 is SGHDT and CDR2 YYEEEE. The CDR3 consists of 15 residues.

The rearrangement joins TRBV28 to TRBJ2-3, with D tentatively TRBD1 (5 bases). The germline gives CDR1 MDHEN, CDR2 SYDVKM. The CDR3 is 15 amino acids. Trimming stripped 4 bases from V and 0 bases from J, with 11 bases between. In DNA form, the CDR3 reads TGTGCCAGCAGTTCAGGGTTATATAGCACAGATACGCAGTATTTT. This codes for CASSSGLYSTDTQYF.

This clone turned up a few times. The chain is built from TRBV6-4 and TRBJ2-2, with 7 bases matching TRBD2. There are 14 residues in the CDR3. V gave up 2 bases and J gave up 3 bases; unmatched junction bases: 0. CDR1 is MRHNA, CDR2 SNTAGT, per germline. CDR3 nucleotides: TGTGCCAGCAGTGACGGGGGGGACACCGGGGAGCTGTTTTTT. Its translation: CASSDGGDTGELFF.

The chain couples TRBV7-3 to TRBJ1-2, with TRBD1 identical over 7 bases. J gave up 0 bases and V 2 bases, and 3 bases lay outside the gene matches. This CDR3 spans 15 amino acids. The germline CDR1 and CDR2 sequences are SGHTA and FQGTGA. This CDR3 is CASSLGGGTNYGYTF. CDR3 bases: TGTGCCAGCAGCTTAGGAGGGGGCACTAACTATGGCTACACCTTC.

For the CDR3, the DNA is TGCGCCAGCAGCTTGGTCCCAGGGGTCTCCTACGAGCAGTACTTC. Its translation: CASSLVPGVSYEQYF. The V call is TRBV5-1, the J call TRBJ2-7, with a tentative D call TRBD1 (6 bases). CDR3 length equals 15 residues. The V end lost 0 bases, the J end lost 0 bases, and 10 bases lay between the germline ends. CDR1 SGHRS and CDR2 YFSETQ come from the germline V gene.

This rearrangement joins TRBV6-4 to TRBJ2-2, with TRBD2 as a possible D gene (5 bases). V dropped 0 bases and J dropped 0 bases, with 8 bases sitting between them. Germline CDR1 is MRHNA and CDR2 is SNTAGT. This CDR3 has 16 amino acids. For the CDR3, the DNA is TGTGCCAGCAGTGACTCACCGGGATCGAACACCGGGGAGCTGTTTTTT. Translated: CASSDSPGSNTGELFF.

The chain employs TRBV1 and TRBJ2-7; TRBD2 is taken as the D call from the table, unchecked against the DNA. TRBV1 is recorded as a pseudogene. CDR3 length: 18 amino acids. Written as DNA, the CDR3 is TGCACCAGCAGCCACACGCGGGAGTCCTTCTCCGTGACCTACGAGCAGTACTTC. Protein sequence: CTSSHTRESFSVTYEQYF.

The chain is built from TRBV7-6 and TRBJ2-1, with TRBD2 matching over 9 bases. V lost 5 bases and J lost 8; bases outside the gene matches: 19. Germline V gene sequence: CDR1 SGHVS, CDR2 FNYEAQ. CDR3 length equals 18 residues. The CDR3 DNA reads as TGTGCCAGCAGCCCTGTTCTGGTGGTGGCGGGGGGGCGTTATGAGCAGTTCTTC. It translates to CASSPVLVVAGGRYEQFF. The full variable domain, rest sourced from reference TRBV7-6 and TRBJ2-1, is GAGVSQSPRYKVTKRGQDVALRCDPISGHVSLYWYRQALGQGPEFLTYFNYEAQQDKSGLPNDRFSAERPEGSISTLTIQRTEQRDSAMYRCASSPVLVVAGGRYEQFFGPGTRLTVL.

The gene calls are TRBV7-8 and TRBJ2-1; 11 positions match TRBD1. The V gene end was trimmed by 6 bases and the J gene end by 6 bases; junction bases not matched to a gene: 1. This CDR3 contains 13 residues. CDR1 and CDR2 (germline): SGHVS, FQNEAQ. The CDR3 sequence is CASRGQGVNEQFF. CDR3 coding DNA: TGTGCCAGCAGGGGACAGGGGGTCAATGAGCAGTTCTTC. Looking up the rest from reference TRBV7-8 and TRBJ2-1 gives the full variable domain: GAGVSQSPRYKVAKRGQDVALRCDPISGHVSLFWYQQALGQGPEFLTYFQNEAQLDKSGLPSDRFFAERPEGSVSTLKIQRTQQEDSAVYLCASRGQGVNEQFFGPGTRLTVL.

The chain has TRBV11-3 and TRBJ2-5; D possibly corresponds to TRBD1 (5 bases). Germline V gene lookup returns CDR1 SGHNT and CDR2 YENEEA. Trimming left V 1 base short and J 5 bases short, with 14 bases between. The CDR3 covers 15 residues. The CDR3 DNA reads TGTGCCAGCAGCTTAGGGGGCAGGGATTCGGAGACCCAGTACTTC. This gives the protein CASSLGGRDSETQYF.

The chain employs TRBV25-1 and TRBJ2-5, with 8 bases aligning to TRBD2. Germline CDR1 and CDR2: MGHDK and SYGVNS. Trimming removed 7 bases from V and 2 bases from J; junction bases left unmatched: 3. The CDR3 sequence is 13 residues long. CDR3 DNA: TGTGCCAGCACCTCGGGGGGGCAAGAGACCCAGTACTTC. It encodes CASTSGGQETQYF.

V usage is TRBV4-2 and J usage is TRBJ2-7, with D uncertain. Germline CDR1 is LGHNA and CDR2 is YNFKEQ. V shed 0 bases and J shed 9 bases, with 15 bases lying between them. CDR3 size: 14 residues. CDR3 sequence (DNA): TGTGCCAGCAGCCAAGATGTGATAGCCTGCGGGCAGTACTTC. Translated: CASSQDVIACGQYF.

The J gene is TRBJ2-1, the V gene TRBV19, with 13 bases fitting TRBD2. Germline V gives CDR1 LNHDA, CDR2 SQIVND (reference sequence). The CDR3 has 15 residues. V lost 7 bases to trimming and J lost 9 bases; unmatched junction nucleotides: 9. CDR3 protein: CASKVGLAGVGEQFF. In nucleotides, the CDR3 is TGTGCCAGTAAGGTCGGACTAGCGGGAGTAGGTGAGCAGTTCTTC. Full variable domain (remainder filled in from reference TRBV19 and TRBJ2-1): DGGITQSPKYLFRKEGQNVTLSCEQNLNHDAMYWYRQDPGQGLRLIYYSQIVNDFQKGDIAEGYSVSREKKESFPLTVTSAQKNPTAFYLCASKVGLAGVGEQFFGPGTRLTVL.

This clone was picked up one time. The J gene is TRBJ1-1, the V gene TRBV30; no clear D. The CDR3 extends over 13 amino acids. V was trimmed by 0 bases and J by 9 bases, leaving 14 bases between them. CDR1 is GTSNPN and CDR2 is SVGIG in the germline V gene (reference sequence). Written as DNA, the CDR3 is TGTGCCTGGAGTGTATTGGGAGCCGGAAAAGCTTTCTTT. Protein sequence: CAWSVLGAGKAFF. The whole variable domain, remainder taken from reference TRBV30 and TRBJ1-1, is SQTIHQWPATLVQPVGSPLSLECTVEGTSNPNLYWYRQAAGRGLQLLFYSVGIGQISSEVPQNLSASRPQDRQFILSSKKLLLSDSGFYLCAWSVLGAGKAFFGQGTRLTVV.

The chain recombines TRBV7-2 with TRBJ2-7, with D possibly matching TRBD1 (5 bases). V was trimmed by 4 bases and J by 6 bases, leaving 13 bases between them. The CDR3 covers 13 residues. Germline CDR1 reads SGHTA; CDR2 reads FQGNSA. The DNA of the CDR3 is TGTGCCAGCAGCTCATCATATAGGGGCGAGCAGTACTTC. Protein sequence: CASSSSYRGEQYF.

This clone was counted once. The rearrangement links TRBV4-2 to TRBJ2-7; a possible D gene is TRBD1 (5 bases). The CDR3 covers 16 residues. Trimming cost V 0 bases and J 3 bases, with 15 bases left between them. CDR1 is LGHNA, CDR2 YNFKEQ, per germline. CDR3: CASSQDLGHENYEQYF. The CDR3 DNA reads as TGTGCCAGCAGCCAAGATCTCGGACATGAGAACTACGAGCAGTACTTC.

The chain has TRBV18 and TRBJ1-2, with D possibly being TRBD1 (5 bases). This CDR3 is built from 14 residues. Per the germline V gene, CDR1 is KGHSH and CDR2 is LQKENI. V lost 4 bases and J lost 4, with 13 bases in between. CDR3 loop: CASSRGQAIYGYTF. The CDR3 DNA reads TGTGCCAGCTCACGCGGACAAGCTATCTATGGCTACACCTTC.

The genes are TRBV5-1 and TRBJ1-4; possible D gene TRBD1, 5 bases. Germline CDR1 is SGHRS and CDR2 is YFSETQ. The CDR3 is made up of 16 amino acids. V gave up 7 bases and J gave up 0 bases, with 16 bases separating them. In DNA form, the CDR3 reads TGCGCCAGCCAGCCCGGGACTGCAGCAACTAATGAAAAACTGTTTTTT. It encodes CASQPGTAATNEKLFF.

This chain links TRBV9 with TRBJ2-7, with 9 bases aligning to TRBD1. The germline gives CDR1 SGDLS, CDR2 YYNGEE. J gave up 2 bases and V 2 bases, and 5 bases lay outside the gene matches. The CDR3 extends over 15 amino acids. The CDR3 loop is CASSVDGTGTYEQYF. In nucleotides, the CDR3 is TGTGCCAGCAGCGTTGACGGGACAGGGACCTACGAGCAGTACTTC.

The V call is TRBV28, the J call TRBJ2-7, with D perhaps TRBD1 (5 bases). This CDR3 has 12 residues. Between the trimmed V and J ends, which lost 2 bases and 10 bases, there was a span of 12 bases. CDR1 and CDR2 (germline): MDHEN, SYDVKM. The CDR3 DNA reads TGTGCCAGCAGTTTAGCTGGGGCTAGTCAGTACTTC. This encodes CASSLAGASQYF.

The gene calls are TRBV9 and TRBJ2-1; perhaps TRBD2 as D (5 bases). CDR1 is SGDLS and CDR2 is YYNGEE in the germline V gene. V lost 2 bases and J lost 5, with 14 bases in between. CDR3 length equals 15 residues. The DNA for the CDR3 is TGTGCCAGCAGCGTCTTTGGGCTAGCCGACAATGAGCAGTTCTTC. Translating it yields CASSVFGLADNEQFF.

The chain joins TRBV7-2 to TRBJ2-2; no firm D call. Germline V gene data show CDR1 as SGHTA and CDR2 as FQGNSA. The V end was cut by 1 base, the J end by 9 bases, with 18 bases between. The CDR3 loop spans 16 amino acids. CDR3 sequence reads: CASSLVVGPRLRELFF. CDR3 DNA sequence: TGTGCCAGCAGCTTAGTCGTGGGCCCAAGGCTGCGGGAGCTGTTTTTT.

The chain joins TRBV28 to TRBJ1-2; perhaps TRBD1 as D (6 bases). Trimming cost V 7 bases and J 8 bases, with 29 bases left between them. In germline, CDR1 is MDHEN, CDR2 SYDVKM. The CDR3 runs 17 residues. CDR3 sequence (DNA): TGTGCCAGCACCCCTTTCGTACGACAGGCCCTCCTTGGAGGCTACACCTTC. It encodes CASTPFVRQALLGGYTF.

This sequence joins TRBV5-1 and TRBJ2-1; 10 bases are shared with TRBD2. CDR1 and CDR2 (germline): SGHRS, YFSETQ. V dropped 1 base and J dropped 10; count of bases not matched to a gene: 8. The CDR3 runs 15 residues. This CDR3 is CASSLLSGGAREQFF. In DNA, the CDR3 is TGCGCCAGCAGCTTGCTGAGCGGGGGGGCAAGAGAGCAGTTCTTC.